The TCR beta chain under discussion was sequenced for a study of shared clonotypes between healthy human individuals. Generated by immunoSEQ multiplex PCR, the TCRdb table keeps only in-frame clones and is missing some. Seen here are roughly 2.2 million clones, over 90% observed once, and the top ten hold roughly 0.36%. Sequenced material: naive CD4+ T cells from PBMCs. The subset is: CD45RA+ positively selected. This clonotype was sampled from a man aged 18 to 35 in good health. Some clones in this sample may be carry-over from other donors' samples.

The CDR3 region is CASRVSGTNYGYTF. The CDR3, as DNA: TGTGCCAGCAGGGTGTCGGGGACTAACTATGGCTACACCTTC. V is TRBV27 and J is TRBJ1-2; D is undetermined. The CDR3 is 14 amino acids. V lost 6 bases and J 0 bases, leaving 11 bases between the germline ends. Germline CDR1 MNHEY, CDR2 SMNVEV (reference sequence).